This entry is about one TCR beta chain. No cognate antigen has been identified for it. These data originate in a study of CXCR3-negative and CXCR3-positive naive CD8 T cells (dated by TCRdb to the late 2010s). For the wider study: Roughly 150 million TRB reads were obtained in total, roughly 1.5 +/- 0.3 million reads per library. Diversity and physicochemical repertoire analyses were performed on approximately 10 donors pooled from two independent experiments. The TRBV-TRBJ cluster analysis covered naive subsets from a handful of donors and memory cells from 3 donors. Broad study findings and their caveats: Freshly isolated PBMCs were used for most assays because CXCR3 expression partially decreased after cryopreservation. TRB CDR3s from CXCR3-positive naive cells showed higher hydrophobicity (lower Kidera factor 4), lower energy, and higher strength and volume indices than CXCR3-negative naive cells. TRBV-TRBJ usage was similar between naive CXCR3-negative and CXCR3-positive cells from the same donor, while memory cells showed distinct patterns. Both naive subsets had comparably high repertoire diversity, while memory CD8+ T cells had much lower repertoire diversity. Because surface CD5, which is linked to self-reactivity in mice, was comparable between the naive subsets, TCR interaction strength was also inferred from the physicochemical properties of TRB CDR3s.

CDR1 and CDR2 (GTSNPN, SVGIG) derive from the germline V gene (reference sequence). The CDR3 starts with the cysteine, ends with the phenylalanine, and has 15 residues. The nucleotide record is missing. Each CD8+ T cell subset was flow-sorted in triplicate, with roughly 300,000 cells per subset placed directly into RLT lysis buffer. Naive CD8+ T cells were defined stringently as CD45RO-CCR7+CD27+CD95- to exclude memory contaminants. Using standard density gradient centrifugation, peripheral blood mononuclear cells were isolated from buffy coats. Naive CXCR3-negative and CXCR3-positive CD8+ T cells were flow-sorted using a FACSAria III. Total RNA was extracted from sorted cells using an RNeasy Mini Kit. Sequencing took place on a NextSeq 550. The Human TCR Profiling Kit (MiLaboratory) was used to make UMI-labeled 5' RACE TRB cDNA libraries. The full amount of extracted RNA was used for cDNA synthesis, and the full amount of resulting cDNA was used for PCR amplification. Libraries were prepared in parallel with an identical number of PCR cycles. Under the source paper's analysis protocol: With a requirement of at least two reads per UMI, MIGEC and MiXCR extracted about 52,000 +/- 9,100 unique UMI-labeled TRB cDNA molecules per library. An average of approximately 40,000 +/- 10,000 functional in-frame TRB CDR3 nucleotide clonotypes without stop codons was found per library. After each sample was downsampled to 5000 UMI-labeled TRB molecules, VDJtools was used to calculate diversity metrics such as normalized Shannon-Wiener and Chao1. VDJtools computed clonotype-size-weighted physicochemical properties of the central five CDR3 residues: interaction energy, strength, volume and Kidera factor 4. After TCRdb reprocessed the reads, each CDR3 protein sequence was kept as one row, without DNA. TCRdb assigned the V and J calls; the authors' analysis was not used. The sample table on file contains 130,000 to 150,000 distinct CDR3 sequences. Roughly 0.28% of the sample is held by the ten biggest clonotypes.

The V and J segments used are TRBV30 and TRBJ2-7; TCRdb designates TRBD1, a call that cannot be tested without DNA. The clonotype originates from a human donor in good health. Some clones in this sample may be carry-over from other donors' samples. The sequencing input was naive CXCR3+ CD8+ T cells from blood. The label giving this sample's cell subset or site can be read as: CD45RO-CCR7+CD27+CD95- naive CD8+ T cells expressing CXCR3 (TNR3+). The CDR3 protein: CAWSVPHGGLYEQYF.